The entry that follows covers one TCR beta chain sequence. The data were taken from a study of technical replicates of blood from a few donors. From germline, CDR1 is MDHEN and CDR2 SYDVKM. The CDR3 loop spans 14 amino acids. The ends lost 5 bases at V and 11 bases at J; junction bases unmatched: 10. Here immunoSEQ multiplex PCR was the method, and the copy in TCRdb shows in-frame clones only, minus some. The sample comprises 98,000 or so clones, approximately 94% of which are singletons, and 0.2% to 0.25% rests with the top ten. This TCR was recovered from a human donor in good health. The sequenced material came from T cells isolated from PBMCs. The chain joins TRBV28 to TRBJ2-1; 9 positions match TRBD1. The CDR3 sequence: CASSIRDRVLKQFF. The CDR3 DNA follows: TGTGCCAGCAGTATCCGGGACAGGGTGTTAAAGCAGTTCTTC.